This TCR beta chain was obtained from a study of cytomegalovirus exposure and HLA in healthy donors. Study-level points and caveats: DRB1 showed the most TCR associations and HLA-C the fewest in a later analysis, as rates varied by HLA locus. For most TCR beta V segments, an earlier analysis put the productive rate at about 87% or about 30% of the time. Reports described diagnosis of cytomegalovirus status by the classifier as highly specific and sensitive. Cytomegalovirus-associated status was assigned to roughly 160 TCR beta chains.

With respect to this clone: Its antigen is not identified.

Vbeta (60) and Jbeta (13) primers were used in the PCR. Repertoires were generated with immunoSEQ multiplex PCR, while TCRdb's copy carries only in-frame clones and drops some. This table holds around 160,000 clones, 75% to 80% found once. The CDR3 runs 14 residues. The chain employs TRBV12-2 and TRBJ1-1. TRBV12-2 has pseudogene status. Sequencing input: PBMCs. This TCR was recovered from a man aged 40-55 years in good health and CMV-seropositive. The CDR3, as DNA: TGTGCAAGTCGCTTCGGCCCTTGCCCCGGGTGGGCTTTCTTT. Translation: CASRFGPCPGWAFF.